This TCR beta chain appears in the sequencing data of a study of blood T cell repertoires in COVID-19. The overall study: There were acute and convalescent COVID-19 samples, and they came from the United States, Italy and Spain. T cells, B-cell-depleted T cells, or PBMCs supplied cDNA or gDNA.

As processed by the authors: Counts of nucleated cells, estimated from reference gene primer amplification, were obtained. Generated by immunoSEQ multiplex PCR, the TCRdb table keeps only in-frame clones and is missing some. For V, J and clone size, that table is used; D and trimming come from the DNA. The profile shows under 130,000 clones, roughly 80% of them singletons. This CDR3 has 14 amino acids. V gave up 5 bases and J gave up 1 base; unmatched junction bases: 2. Germline CDR1 SNHLY, CDR2 FYNNEI. Sequenced sample: peripheral blood. The rearrangement joins TRBV2 to TRBJ1-5, with 7 nucleotides matching TRBD1. This TCR came from a woman at least 80 years old with acute or convalescent COVID-19. The CDR3 is CASSLGQSNQPQHF. As DNA, the CDR3 is TGTGCCAGCAGTTTGGGACAGAGCAATCAGCCCCAGCATTTT.